The rows below give T cell receptor beta chains drawn from one sample of a study of CD8 T cells in ankylosing spondylitis. TCRdb reprocessed the 5' RACE reads via MiXCR and lists one record per CDR3 protein. The sample yields some 800,000 distinct CDR3 sequences, 10% to 15% seen once. Sequencing was carried out using blood, either unsorted or a sorted T cell fraction (not recorded which). The receptors were sampled from a male donor with ankylosing spondylitis. The CDR3 runs from the conserved cysteine through the conserved F or W. The order of the fields is clone size, D gene, V gene, J gene, CDR3 protein, CDR3 DNA. A D gene is named only where the DNA matches it firmly. Only some rows state a clone size, as once, few, many or a class for expanded clones.

clone size: few; D gene: NA; V gene: TRBV10-3; J gene: TRBJ2-3; CDR3 protein: CAIRGLGGTDTQYF; CDR3 DNA: TGTGCCATCAGGGGCCTTGGGGGCACAGATACGCAGTATTTT
clone size: few; D gene: NA; V gene: TRBV6-5; J gene: TRBJ2-7; CDR3 protein: CASSYRGQGPLEQYF; CDR3 DNA: TGTGCCAGCAGTTACAGAGGGCAGGGGCCCCTCGAGCAGTACTTC
clone size: few; D gene: NA; V gene: TRBV7-2; J gene: TRBJ2-1; CDR3 protein: CASSLAQGQGNEQFF; CDR3 DNA: TGTGCCAGCAGCTTAGCCCAGGGCCAGGGAAATGAGCAGTTCTTC
clone size: NA; D gene: NA; V gene: TRBV18; J gene: TRBJ1-6; CDR3 protein: CASSPSAALNSPLHF; CDR3 DNA: TGTGCCAGCTCACCTTCGGCCGCTCTTAATTCACCCCTCCACTTT
clone size: many; D gene: NA; V gene: TRBV5-1; J gene: TRBJ2-1; CDR3 protein: CASSLGQGYNEQFF; CDR3 DNA: TGCGCCAGCAGCTTAGGGCAGGGATACAATGAGCAGTTCTTC
clone size: few; D gene: NA; V gene: TRBV20-1; J gene: TRBJ2-7; CDR3 protein: CSARDQSKPLEYEQYF; CDR3 DNA: TGCAGTGCTAGAGATCAAAGTAAGCCCCTAGAGTACGAGCAGTACTTC
clone size: NA; D gene: TRBD2; V gene: TRBV7-9; J gene: TRBJ2-1; CDR3 protein: CASSRTSGSAYNEQFF; CDR3 DNA: TGTGCCAGCAGCCGGACTAGCGGATCAGCCTACAATGAGCAGTTCTTC
clone size: NA; D gene: NA; V gene: TRBV9; J gene: TRBJ1-3; CDR3 protein: CASSTQGRGTRSSGNTIYF; CDR3 DNA: TGTGCCAGCAGCACCCAAGGGCGGGGGACAAGGAGCTCTGGAAACACCATATATTTT
clone size: NA; D gene: NA; V gene: TRBV3-1; J gene: TRBJ2-5; CDR3 protein: CASSQTPQVAQYF; CDR3 DNA: TGTGCCAGCAGCCAAACTCCTCAGGTGGCCCAGTACTTC
clone size: few; D gene: NA; V gene: TRBV5-1; J gene: TRBJ1-1; CDR3 protein: CASSLASVNTEAFF; CDR3 DNA: TGCGCCAGCAGCTTGGCCTCGGTAAACACTGAAGCTTTCTTT
clone size: many; D gene: TRBD1; V gene: TRBV5-1; J gene: TRBJ2-4; CDR3 protein: CASSTTGLDIQYF; CDR3 DNA: TGCGCCAGCAGCACGACAGGGCTAGACATTCAGTACTTC
clone size: many; D gene: TRBD2; V gene: TRBV7-2; J gene: TRBJ2-3; CDR3 protein: CASSSLAGGDTQYF; CDR3 DNA: TGTGCCAGCAGCTCCCTAGCGGGAGGGGATACGCAGTATTTT
clone size: few; D gene: NA; V gene: TRBV4-3; J gene: TRBJ2-7; CDR3 protein: CASSQVAPPGEEQYF; CDR3 DNA: TGCGCCAGCAGCCAAGTCGCACCGCCCGGAGAGGAGCAGTACTTC
clone size: NA; D gene: NA; V gene: TRBV20-1; J gene: TRBJ1-3; CDR3 protein: CSAPRSGRGNTIYF; CDR3 DNA: TGCAGTGCTCCCCGGAGTGGACGAGGAAACACCATATATTTT
clone size: NA; D gene: NA; V gene: TRBV6-1; J gene: TRBJ2-7; CDR3 protein: CASSRVLYGEQYF; CDR3 DNA: TGTGCCAGCAGCCGGGTTTTGTACGGCGAGCAGTACTTC
clone size: few; D gene: NA; V gene: TRBV18; J gene: TRBJ2-1; CDR3 protein: CASSPRQEAYNEQFF; CDR3 DNA: TGTGCCAGCTCACCACGGCAGGAAGCCTACAATGAGCAGTTCTTC
clone size: few; D gene: NA; V gene: TRBV7-2; J gene: TRBJ1-2; CDR3 protein: CASSLEATGRLGYTF; CDR3 DNA: TGTGCCAGCAGCTTAGAGGCGACAGGACGTCTAGGCTACACCTTC
clone size: NA; D gene: NA; V gene: TRBV4-3; J gene: TRBJ1-2; CDR3 protein: CASSQDYREKTF; CDR3 DNA: TGCGCCAGCAGCCAAGATTACCGGGAGAAGACCTTC
clone size: NA; D gene: TRBD2; V gene: TRBV20-1; J gene: TRBJ2-3; CDR3 protein: CSAGLAGRDTQYF; CDR3 DNA: TGCAGTGCTGGACTAGCGGGGAGGGATACGCAGTATTTT
clone size: few; D gene: TRBD1; V gene: TRBV6-5; J gene: TRBJ2-5; CDR3 protein: CASSSGTGGIKTQYF; CDR3 DNA: TGTGCCAGCAGTTCCGGGACAGGGGGAATAAAGACCCAGTACTTC
clone size: many; D gene: TRBD1; V gene: TRBV4-3; J gene: TRBJ1-5; CDR3 protein: CASSQGTGGYYQPQHF; CDR3 DNA: TGCGCCAGCAGCCAAGGGACAGGGGGCTATTATCAGCCCCAGCATTTT
clone size: many; D gene: TRBD1; V gene: TRBV20-1; J gene: TRBJ1-2; CDR3 protein: CSAPDRDYGYTF; CDR3 DNA: TGCAGTGCCCCGGACAGGGACTATGGCTACACCTTC
clone size: few; D gene: NA; V gene: TRBV27; J gene: TRBJ2-3; CDR3 protein: CASSPRLASTDTQYF; CDR3 DNA: TGTGCCAGCAGCCCTCGCCTAGCCTCCACAGATACGCAGTATTTT
clone size: many; D gene: NA; V gene: TRBV12-3/TRBV12-4; J gene: TRBJ1-3; CDR3 protein: CASSFSGGNTIYF; CDR3 DNA: TGTGCCAGCAGTTTCAGCGGTGGAAACACCATATATTTT
clone size: NA; D gene: NA; V gene: TRBV2; J gene: TRBJ1-2; CDR3 protein: CASSERRAAGYTF; CDR3 DNA: TGTGCCAGCAGTGAAAGGCGGGCAGCTGGCTACACCTTC
clone size: NA; D gene: TRBD2; V gene: TRBV9; J gene: TRBJ2-5; CDR3 protein: CASSALLAGEQETQYF; CDR3 DNA: TGTGCCAGCAGCGCCCTACTAGCGGGGGAACAAGAGACCCAGTACTTC
clone size: few; D gene: NA; V gene: TRBV5-1; J gene: TRBJ1-1; CDR3 protein: CASSSQGFQDTEAFF; CDR3 DNA: TGCGCCAGCAGCTCTCAGGGATTCCAGGACACTGAAGCTTTCTTT
clone size: few; D gene: TRBD1; V gene: TRBV20-1; J gene: TRBJ1-4; CDR3 protein: CSAQGQGDEKLFF; CDR3 DNA: TGCAGTGCCCAGGGACAGGGAGATGAAAAACTGTTTTTT
clone size: NA; D gene: TRBD1; V gene: TRBV24-1; J gene: TRBJ1-2; CDR3 protein: CATSDSTGEVDF; CDR3 DNA: TGTGCCACCAGTGATTCGACAGGGGAAGTAGATTTC
clone size: NA; D gene: TRBD1; V gene: TRBV5-1; J gene: TRBJ2-5; CDR3 protein: CASSNPGQGLGETQYF; CDR3 DNA: TGCGCCAGCAGCAACCCGGGACAGGGTCTGGGAGAGACCCAGTACTTC
clone size: NA; D gene: NA; V gene: TRBV5-1; J gene: TRBJ2-5; CDR3 protein: CASSPRRPRFQETQYF; CDR3 DNA: TGCGCCAGCAGCCCCCGGCGGCCTCGTTTTCAAGAGACCCAGTACTTC
clone size: many; D gene: NA; V gene: TRBV20-1; J gene: TRBJ1-1; CDR3 protein: CSAKGHWAEAFF; CDR3 DNA: TGCAGTGCTAAGGGACATTGGGCTGAAGCTTTCTTT
clone size: few; D gene: NA; V gene: TRBV12-3/TRBV12-4; J gene: TRBJ1-5; CDR3 protein: CASSADGLSNQPQHF; CDR3 DNA: TGTGCCAGCAGTGCCGACGGACTTAGCAATCAGCCCCAGCATTTT
clone size: NA; D gene: NA; V gene: TRBV20-1; J gene: TRBJ2-7; CDR3 protein: CSAKGAADSYEQYF; CDR3 DNA: TGCAGTGCTAAAGGGGCCGCCGACTCCTACGAGCAGTACTTC
clone size: few; D gene: TRBD1; V gene: TRBV12-3/TRBV12-4; J gene: TRBJ1-2; CDR3 protein: CASSVGQDLYGYTF; CDR3 DNA: TGTGCCAGCAGTGTTGGACAGGACCTCTATGGCTACACCTTC
clone size: many; D gene: NA; V gene: TRBV7-8; J gene: TRBJ2-1; CDR3 protein: CASSLVEDEQFF; CDR3 DNA: TGTGCCAGCAGCTTAGTGGAAGATGAGCAGTTCTTC
clone size: NA; D gene: NA; V gene: TRBV20-1; J gene: TRBJ2-7; CDR3 protein: CSARDLPWYEQYF; CDR3 DNA: TGCAGTGCTAGAGATCTCCCCTGGTACGAGCAGTACTTC
clone size: many; D gene: TRBD2; V gene: TRBV20-1; J gene: TRBJ2-7; CDR3 protein: CSASPLTSGTYEQYF; CDR3 DNA: TGCAGTGCGTCTCCGTTGACTAGCGGCACCTACGAGCAGTACTTC
clone size: few; D gene: NA; V gene: TRBV20-1; J gene: TRBJ1-5; CDR3 protein: CSAGGGKTYQPQHF; CDR3 DNA: TGCAGTGCCGGGGGCGGCAAGACTTATCAGCCCCAGCATTTT
clone size: few; D gene: NA; V gene: TRBV6-2/TRBV6-3; J gene: TRBJ2-1; CDR3 protein: CASTNPYNEQFF; CDR3 DNA: TGTGCCAGCACTAACCCTTACAATGAGCAGTTCTTC
clone size: NA; D gene: NA; V gene: TRBV28; J gene: TRBJ1-5; CDR3 protein: CASQDSRQPQHF; CDR3 DNA: TGTGCCAGCCAGGATAGCCGTCAGCCCCAGCATTTT
clone size: NA; D gene: NA; V gene: TRBV4-2; J gene: TRBJ1-2; CDR3 protein: CASSQDNRPNGYTF; CDR3 DNA: TGTGCCAGCAGCCAAGATAACCGGCCTAATGGCTACACCTTC
clone size: few; D gene: NA; V gene: TRBV5-1; J gene: TRBJ2-3; CDR3 protein: CASSPAVGWGDTQYF; CDR3 DNA: TGCGCCAGCAGCCCCGCGGTAGGCTGGGGAGATACGCAGTATTTT
clone size: many; D gene: NA; V gene: TRBV29-1; J gene: TRBJ1-2; CDR3 protein: CSAEDSYGYTF; CDR3 DNA: TGCAGCGCGGAAGACAGTTATGGCTACACCTTC
clone size: few; D gene: TRBD2; V gene: TRBV9; J gene: TRBJ2-3; CDR3 protein: CASRASGSPTDTQYF; CDR3 DNA: TGTGCCAGCAGAGCTAGCGGGAGTCCCACAGATACGCAGTATTTT
clone size: NA; D gene: NA; V gene: TRBV5-1; J gene: TRBJ2-5; CDR3 protein: CASSGGSFRETQYF; CDR3 DNA: TGCGCCAGCAGTGGGGGTAGCTTTCGTGAGACCCAGTACTTC
clone size: many; D gene: NA; V gene: TRBV29-1; J gene: TRBJ2-7; CDR3 protein: CSVEDGNYEQYF; CDR3 DNA: TGCAGCGTTGAAGACGGGAATTACGAGCAGTACTTC
clone size: few; D gene: NA; V gene: TRBV20-1; J gene: TRBJ2-3; CDR3 protein: CSEKVVDTQYF; CDR3 DNA: TGCAGTGAAAAAGTGGTAGATACGCAGTATTTT
clone size: few; D gene: NA; V gene: TRBV6-5; J gene: TRBJ2-5; CDR3 protein: CASSTGSPFQYF; CDR3 DNA: TGTGCCAGCAGTACGGGGTCCCCCTTCCAGTACTTC
clone size: once; D gene: TRBD2; V gene: TRBV20-1; J gene: TRBJ2-5; CDR3 protein: CSAITRVGGDQETQYF; CDR3 DNA: TGCAGTGCTATAACCAGGGTCGGGGGGGACCAAGAGACCCAGTACTTC
clone size: many; D gene: NA; V gene: TRBV11-2; J gene: TRBJ1-1; CDR3 protein: CASSEQGGGTEAFF; CDR3 DNA: TGTGCCAGCAGCGAACAGGGCGGGGGCACTGAAGCTTTCTTT
clone size: few; D gene: TRBD1; V gene: TRBV5-1; J gene: TRBJ2-4; CDR3 protein: CASSSDRAAKNIQYF; CDR3 DNA: TGCGCCAGCAGCTCCGACAGGGCAGCCAAAAACATTCAGTACTTC
clone size: NA; D gene: NA; V gene: TRBV28; J gene: TRBJ2-3; CDR3 protein: CASSLGPQSSTDTQYF; CDR3 DNA: TGTGCCAGCAGTTTGGGCCCCCAATCAAGCACAGATACGCAGTATTTT
clone size: NA; D gene: TRBD1; V gene: TRBV12-3/TRBV12-4; J gene: TRBJ1-5; CDR3 protein: CASSPNTGTGRDQPQHF; CDR3 DNA: TGTGCCAGCAGTCCGAATACCGGGACAGGGAGGGATCAGCCCCAGCATTTT
clone size: many; D gene: NA; V gene: TRBV7-6; J gene: TRBJ2-3; CDR3 protein: CASSPLEDTQYF; CDR3 DNA: TGTGCCAGCAGCCCCTTGGAGGATACGCAGTATTTT
clone size: NA; D gene: TRBD2; V gene: TRBV10-2; J gene: TRBJ2-1; CDR3 protein: CASSERGGRRNDQFF; CDR3 DNA: TGCGCCAGCAGTGAGCGTGGCGGGAGGAGGAATGATCAGTTCTTC
clone size: few; D gene: TRBD2; V gene: TRBV29-1; J gene: TRBJ2-7; CDR3 protein: CSAWDYLYEQYF; CDR3 DNA: TGCAGCGCTTGGGACTACCTCTACGAGCAGTACTTC
clone size: NA; D gene: TRBD2; V gene: TRBV7-2; J gene: TRBJ2-7; CDR3 protein: CASSSPGAGEDEQYF; CDR3 DNA: TGTGCCAGCAGCTCCCCCGGGGCGGGAGAGGACGAGCAGTACTTC
clone size: NA; D gene: NA; V gene: TRBV6-5; J gene: TRBJ1-2; CDR3 protein: CASSYGGLMYGYTF; CDR3 DNA: TGTGCCAGCAGTTATGGGGGGCTAATGTATGGCTACACCTTC
clone size: NA; D gene: TRBD1; V gene: TRBV5-1; J gene: TRBJ2-3; CDR3 protein: CASTSTGSTSTDTQYF; CDR3 DNA: TGCGCCAGCACCTCGACAGGGTCGACTAGCACAGATACGCAGTATTTT